The sequence of this T cell receptor beta chain was determined in a study of cytomegalovirus exposure and HLA in healthy donors. Assay: immunoSEQ multiplex PCR; the TCRdb copy retains only in-frame clones and omits some. The table includes over 150,000 clones, around 84% detected once. The study's findings and limits: Accounts indicate the classifier identified cytomegalovirus status with strong specificity and sensitivity. 150 to 200 TCR beta chains were listed as cytomegalovirus-associated.

Germline CDR1 MNHGY, CDR2 SAAAGT. This CDR3 comprises 17 residues. V trimming: 2 bases; J trimming: 4 bases; junction bases outside the gene matches: 13. With regard to this clone: The antigen remains unidentified.

Source material: PBMCs. This clonotype was sampled from a man in his late teens or twenties in good health and CMV-seropositive. The gene calls are TRBV6-8 and TRBJ1-2; 7 bases map to TRBD1. The CDR3 DNA reads as TGTGCCAGCAGTTACCACGAGAGGGACAGCCTTACCTATGGCTACACCTTC. Translation gives CASSYHERDSLTYGYTF.